This TCR beta chain appears in the sequencing data of a study of T-cell reconstitution after alpha-beta-depleted transplantation in children. Unique molecular identifiers tagged the TCRbeta library. TCRdb used MiXCR to reprocess the PCR reads, holding one entry per CDR3 protein. The table includes a few hundred thousand distinct CDR3 sequences, around 13% detected once. Germline V gene sequence: CDR1 MNHEY, CDR2 SMNVEV (reference sequence). The CDR3 contains 13 residues. Trimming stripped 5 bases from V and 7 bases from J, with 14 bases between. V usage is TRBV27 and J usage is TRBJ1-2; D not certain. Sequencing was performed on PBMCs from the stem cell graft donor, taken from the stem cell graft. This TCR derives from a human donor who donated a stem cell graft to a child with combined immunodeficiency. The CDR3 loop is CASSTSLDGGYTF. In DNA form, the CDR3 reads TGTGCCAGCAGTACCTCATTGGATGGTGGCTACACCTTC.